The rows below give T cell receptor beta chains drawn from one sample of a study of T cell responses to AZD1222 COVID-19 vaccine. The table came from immunoSEQ multiplex PCR; TCRdb's copy has only in-frame clones and leaves some out. The profile shows around 79,000 clones, 87% of them singletons. Here the sequenced sample was peripheral blood, taken on day 0 of AZD1222 vaccination. These receptors originate from an adult in good health. Each CDR3 is given with its conserved first and last residue. The D gene is left open where the match is weak. A clone size is listed for some rows: how often the clone was seen (once, few, many), or a class if it is expanded.

. TRBJ1-2 TRBV6-4 TRBD1 TGTGCCAGCAGTTCAAACCGGGACAGCTATGGCTACACCTTC CASSSNRDSYGYTF
. TRBJ2-2 TRBV30 . TGTGCCTGGAGTGTACTTGGAGTCGGGGAGCTGTTTTTT CAWSVLGVGELFF
. TRBJ2-2 TRBV30 . TGTGCCAGAACCTCCCGGACTTTGGGCCCCGGGGAGCTGTTTTTT CARTSRTLGPGELFF
once TRBJ2-5 TRBV18 . TGTGCCAGCTCACAAACCTCGGACCTATCCCAGTACTTC CASSQTSDLSQYF
. TRBJ2-5 TRBV5-6 . TGTGCCAGCAGTTTTGACAGTCACGCACAAGAGACCCAGTACTTC CASSFDSHAQETQYF
. TRBJ1-2 TRBV7-8 TRBD1 TGTGCCAGCATCCAGGACAGGGCCGCTCCTAACTATGGCTACACCTTC CASIQDRAAPNYGYTF
. TRBJ1-1 TRBV6-5 . TGTGCCAGCAGTCGAGACCGGGGGGAAGCTTTCTTT CASSRDRGEAFF
. TRBJ2-7 TRBV2 . TGTGCCAGGTCAGAGGGGGGCGAGCAGTACTTC CARSEGGEQYF
. TRBJ1-2 TRBV29-1 . TGCAGCACTGAGGGAAGGAACTCCTATGGCTACACCTTC CSTEGRNSYGYTF
. TRBJ1-2 TRBV6-4 . TGTGCCAGCAGTGACCCCGAACTAGGCTACACCTTC CASSDPELGYTF
. TRBJ2-2 TRBV14 TRBD2 TGTGCCAGCAGCCCGCTAGCGGGAGGGCCGATCGGGGAGCTGTTTTTT CASSPLAGGPIGELFF
. TRBJ1-5 TRBV27 . TGTGCCAGCAGTTGGGGCGGGGAAGGGCAGCCCCAGCATTTT CASSWGGEGQPQHF
. TRBJ1-5 TRBV19 . TGTGCCAGTAGTCCCCAGGCCAGGGGCAATCAGCCCCAGCATTTT CASSPQARGNQPQHF
few TRBJ2-7 TRBV12-3/TRBV12-4 TRBD1 TGTGCCAGCAGTTTTACAGGGGGTGTGCAGTACTTC CASSFTGGVQYF
once TRBJ1-4 TRBV9 . TGTGCCAGCAGCGCCTCAGGGATCGCTAATGAAAAACTGTTTTTT CASSASGIANEKLFF
. TRBJ1-6 TRBV18 TRBD1 TGTGCCAGCTCACCAAACGGACAGGGTCAGAATTCACCCCTCCACTTT CASSPNGQGQNSPLHF
. TRBJ2-2 TRBV30 TRBD1 TGTGCCCGGGACAGGGTAGAAAACACCGGGGAGCTGTTTTTT CARDRVENTGELFF
. TRBJ2-1 TRBV18 TRBD2 TGTGCCACCTCCGGAGCGGGAGTCGCCCCTTACAATGAGCAGTTCTTC CATSGAGVAPYNEQFF
. TRBJ1-1 TRBV3-1/TRBV3-2 TRBD1 TGTGCCAGCAGCCGGGACAGGGATTTGAACACTGAAGCTTTCTTT CASSRDRDLNTEAFF
. TRBJ2-1 TRBV21-1 . TGTGCCAGCAGCAACCCGGGGCCGGGCAGCTCCTACAATGAGCAGTTCTTC CASSNPGPGSSYNEQFF
. TRBJ1-5 TRBV5-8 TRBD1 TGTGCCAGCAGCGACGGGACAGCCTATAGCAATCAGCCCCAGCATTTT CASSDGTAYSNQPQHF
. TRBJ1-1 TRBV3-1/TRBV3-2 . TGTGCCAGCAGCCAAGTTTGGGGAGGCACTGAAGCTTTCTTT CASSQVWGGTEAFF
few TRBJ2-7 TRBV7-6 . TGTGCCAGCAGCTTAGCAGGACGGACCGAGCAGTACTTC CASSLAGRTEQYF
. TRBJ2-1 TRBV30 . TGTGCCTGGAGCCTTACACACCGGGACAACTACAATGAGCAGTTCTTC CAWSLTHRDNYNEQFF
once TRBJ2-7 TRBV29-1 . TGCAGCGCCACCGTCGGGGAAGGAGGCTCCTACGAGCAGTACTTC CSATVGEGGSYEQYF
. TRBJ2-7 TRBV4-1 TRBD2 TGCGCCAGCAGCCCGCGGGAGGGACTCTACGAGCAGTACTTC CASSPREGLYEQYF
. TRBJ2-3 TRBV5-1 . TGCGCCAGCAGCCCCAGAGCGGAAAGCACAGATACGCAGTATTTT CASSPRAESTDTQYF
. TRBJ2-5 TRBV5-1 . TGCGCCAGCAGCTTTCCGGGGCAGGAGGAGACCCAGTACTTC CASSFPGQEETQYF
. TRBJ1-6 TRBV21-1 . TGTGCCAGCAGCAAAGAGGAACGACAGTTCGGTAATAATTCACCCCTCCACTTT CASSKEERQFGNNSPLHF
. TRBJ2-1 TRBV3-1/TRBV3-2 TRBD2 TGTGCCAGCAGCCAAGAACTCGGGAGGGGCGCCTACAATGAGCAGTTCTTC CASSQELGRGAYNEQFF
. TRBJ2-5 TRBV2 . TGTGCCAGCAGTACTAGGCGGACCCAGTACTTC CASSTRRTQYF
. TRBJ1-6 TRBV30 . TGTGCCTGGAGCGTCCAGAGTACTACCTCACCCCTCCACTTT CAWSVQSTTSPLHF
. TRBJ1-1 TRBV5-4 . TGTGCCAGCAGCCGTGCTACCTGGAACACTGAAGCTTTCTTT CASSRATWNTEAFF
. TRBJ2-6 TRBV6-1 TRBD2 TGTGCCAGCAGTGAAGCGGGAGGGGGGGCCAACGTCCTGACTTTC CASSEAGGGANVLTF
. TRBJ1-6 TRBV6-6 . TGTGCCAGCAGTCCGCCTTCGGGTTATAATTCACCCCTCCACTTT CASSPPSGYNSPLHF
. TRBJ1-1 TRBV5-5 . TGTGCCAGCAGCTTGGCAGGGTTCACTGAAGCTTTCTTT CASSLAGFTEAFF
. TRBJ1-5 TRBV29-1 . TGCAGCGCCCGACTCGACGGAAATCAGCCCCAGCATTTT CSARLDGNQPQHF
. TRBJ1-5 TRBV30 . TGTGCCTGGAGTTGGAGGAATCAGCCCCAGCATTTT CAWSWRNQPQHF
few TRBJ2-7 TRBV7-9 TRBD1 TGTGCCAGCAGGGCAGGGGGACAGCTCTACGAGCAGTACTTC CASRAGGQLYEQYF
. TRBJ2-3 TRBV7-2 TRBD2 TGTGCCAGCAGCCGCGGGACTAGCGGGAGGAGTACAGATACGCAGTATTTT CASSRGTSGRSTDTQYF
. TRBJ2-1 TRBV19 TRBD2 TGTGCCAGTAGGGGACTAGCGGACTCCTACAATGAGCAGTTCTTC CASRGLADSYNEQFF
. TRBJ2-5 TRBV7-9 TRBD2 TGTGCCAGCAGCTCGGGACTAGCGGGAGAGACCCAGTACTTC CASSSGLAGETQYF
. TRBJ2-3 TRBV9 . TGTGCCAGCAGCGTAGTCCCGGGGGCTAGCACAGATACGCAGTATTTT CASSVVPGASTDTQYF
. TRBJ1-4 TRBV30 TRBD1 TGTGCCTGGAGTGTATACGGACAGGGAAAGGAAAAACTGTTTTTT CAWSVYGQGKEKLFF
. TRBJ2-7 TRBV2 . TGTGCCAGCAGTGGAAGCAACGAGCAGTACTTC CASSGSNEQYF
. TRBJ2-7 TRBV20-1 TRBD2 TGCAGTGCTAGTGGGCGGGGCGGGAGGCCCTCCTACGAGCAGTACTTC CSASGRGGRPSYEQYF
. TRBJ2-1 TRBV11-1 TRBD2 TGTGCCAGCAGCTTGCCTGGACTAGCGGGAGACAATGAGCAGTTCTTC CASSLPGLAGDNEQFF
. TRBJ2-1 TRBV9 . TGTGCCAGCAGCGCCAGGAAAAGTGAGCAGTTCTTC CASSARKSEQFF
. TRBJ2-3 TRBV6-6 . TGTGCCAGCAGTCCCCGGTCTGACAGCACAGATACGCAGTATTTT CASSPRSDSTDTQYF
. TRBJ1-1 TRBV7-2 . TGTGCCAGCAGCCGTGACACGGACACTGAAGCTTTCTTT CASSRDTDTEAFF
. TRBJ1-5 TRBV27 . TGTGCCAGCAGTCCTCCCGGGATCCAAAATCAGCCCCAGCATTTT CASSPPGIQNQPQHF
. TRBJ2-3 TRBV24-1 TRBD1 TGTGCCACCAGTAGGACAGGGGGCACAGATACGCAGTATTTT CATSRTGGTDTQYF
. TRBJ2-7 TRBV6-2/TRBV6-3 . TGTGCCAGCAGTGCGGAGGGGTCCCTCTACGAGCAGTACTTC CASSAEGSLYEQYF
. TRBJ2-1 TRBV5-4 . TGTGCCAGCAGCTCGGGGGACAATCTATTAAGTCAGTTCTTC CASSSGDNLLSQFF
. TRBJ1-1 TRBV7-3 TRBD1 TGTGCCAGCAGCCAGGTCCAGGGGGCTGGTAACACTGAAGCTTTCTTT CASSQVQGAGNTEAFF
. TRBJ1-2 TRBV4-3 . TGCGCCAGCAGCCAAGACCGGACTTACAACTATGGCTACACCTTC CASSQDRTYNYGYTF
few TRBJ1-1 TRBV6-4 . TGTGCCAGCAGTGACTTCCGGGGAGGAGCTTTCTTT CASSDFRGGAFF
. TRBJ2-7 TRBV6-5 TRBD2 TGTGCCAGCCTTATAGCGGGAGGGCCTAACGAGCAGTACTTC CASLIAGGPNEQYF
few TRBJ1-5 TRBV19 . TGTGCCAGTACCCCCCCGTCGTGGACAGAGAGTCAGCCCCAGCATTTT CASTPPSWTESQPQHF